A selection of T cell receptor beta chains follows, all from one sample in a study of T cell responses to AZD1222 COVID-19 vaccine. Only in-frame clones appear in the TCRdb table, and some are missing; sequencing was by immunoSEQ multiplex PCR. The repertoire consists of 100,000 to 150,000 clones, with just over 85% occurring once and the leading ten covering 9% to 15%. Sample: peripheral blood, taken on day 0 of AZD1222 vaccination. The receptors originated from an adult in good health. Each CDR3 is given with its conserved first and last residue. Each record gives: CDR3 length, clone size, D gene, J gene, V gene, CDR3 DNA, CDR3 protein. D genes are given only for firm matches. Not all rows give a size; the values are once, few, many and, for expanded clones, a class.

CDR3 length: 12
clone size: -
D gene: TRBD2
J gene: TRBJ2-7
V gene: TRBV30
CDR3 DNA: TGTGCCTGGACCGGCGGGGGGTCCGAGCAGTACTTC
CDR3 protein: CAWTGGGSEQYF

CDR3 length: 14
clone size: -
D gene: -
J gene: TRBJ2-5
V gene: TRBV18
CDR3 DNA: TGTGCCAGCTCACCACCGGCTAGCCCAGAGACCCAGTACTTC
CDR3 protein: CASSPPASPETQYF

CDR3 length: 16
clone size: -
D gene: TRBD2
J gene: TRBJ2-1
V gene: TRBV19
CDR3 DNA: TGTGCCAGTAGTCGGCGGGGCGGGAGCTCCTACAATGAGCAGTTCTTC
CDR3 protein: CASSRRGGSSYNEQFF

CDR3 length: 15
clone size: -
D gene: -
J gene: TRBJ1-2
V gene: TRBV4-3
CDR3 DNA: TGCGCCAGCAGCCAAGAAATTGGACGGTACTATGGCTACACCTTC
CDR3 protein: CASSQEIGRYYGYTF

CDR3 length: 16
clone size: -
D gene: -
J gene: TRBJ1-2
V gene: TRBV19
CDR3 DNA: TGTGCCAGTAACATAATCGGGGACCGAAACTACTATGGCTACACCTTC
CDR3 protein: CASNIIGDRNYYGYTF

CDR3 length: 18
clone size: -
D gene: TRBD1
J gene: TRBJ2-6
V gene: TRBV11-3
CDR3 DNA: TGTGCCAGCAGCGGACGGACAGGGACAGTTTCTGGGGCCAACGTCCTGACTTTC
CDR3 protein: CASSGRTGTVSGANVLTF

CDR3 length: 13
clone size: -
D gene: TRBD1
J gene: TRBJ1-2
V gene: TRBV28
CDR3 DNA: TGTGCCAGCAGTTCCGGACAGGGCGTTGGCTACACCTTC
CDR3 protein: CASSSGQGVGYTF

CDR3 length: 15
clone size: -
D gene: -
J gene: TRBJ1-2
V gene: TRBV6-5
CDR3 DNA: TGTGCCAGCAGTTATCCACTAGGGACAACCTATGGCTACACCTTC
CDR3 protein: CASSYPLGTTYGYTF

CDR3 length: 14
clone size: -
D gene: -
J gene: TRBJ1-2
V gene: TRBV5-4
CDR3 DNA: TGTGCCAGCAGCTTGAAAGGAGGATCCTATGGCTACACCTTC
CDR3 protein: CASSLKGGSYGYTF

CDR3 length: 16
clone size: -
D gene: -
J gene: TRBJ1-4
V gene: TRBV6-1
CDR3 DNA: TGTGCCAGCAGTGAATTTCACAGTGCAACTAATGAAAAACTGTTTTTT
CDR3 protein: CASSEFHSATNEKLFF

CDR3 length: 15
clone size: -
D gene: -
J gene: TRBJ2-3
V gene: TRBV7-8
CDR3 DNA: TGTGCCAGTATGGAAAACAGGAAAAGCACAGATACGCAGTATTTT
CDR3 protein: CASMENRKSTDTQYF

CDR3 length: 16
clone size: -
D gene: TRBD1
J gene: TRBJ2-7
V gene: TRBV7-9
CDR3 DNA: TGTGCCAGCAGCACAGTGATGCCGGGACAGGGGTACGAGCAGTACTTC
CDR3 protein: CASSTVMPGQGYEQYF

CDR3 length: 18
clone size: once
D gene: TRBD2
J gene: TRBJ2-2
V gene: TRBV19
CDR3 DNA: TGTGCCAGTAGTATAGGACTAGCGGGAGGTATGGACACCGGGGAGCTGTTTTTT
CDR3 protein: CASSIGLAGGMDTGELFF

CDR3 length: 21
clone size: -
D gene: -
J gene: TRBJ1-5
V gene: TRBV21-1
CDR3 DNA: TGTGCCAGCAGCACAAAACGGGACCGGGACAGGGTCGTATATAGCAATCAGCCCCAGCATTTT
CDR3 protein: CASSTKRDRDRVVYSNQPQHF

CDR3 length: 16
clone size: -
D gene: -
J gene: TRBJ1-3
V gene: TRBV3-1/TRBV3-2
CDR3 DNA: TGTGCCAGCAGACCACGTGGCTCAAGCTCTGGAAACACCATATATTTT
CDR3 protein: CASRPRGSSSGNTIYF

CDR3 length: 16
clone size: -
D gene: TRBD1
J gene: TRBJ1-4
V gene: TRBV5-1
CDR3 DNA: TGCGCCAGCAGCTTGGGACAGGGGTCAGGGAATGAAAAACTGTTTTTT
CDR3 protein: CASSLGQGSGNEKLFF

CDR3 length: 13
clone size: once
D gene: -
J gene: TRBJ1-1
V gene: TRBV19
CDR3 DNA: TGTGCCAGTAAAGCTGGCTCGTACACTGAAGCTTTCTTT
CDR3 protein: CASKAGSYTEAFF

CDR3 length: 12
clone size: -
D gene: -
J gene: TRBJ1-2
V gene: TRBV6-1
CDR3 DNA: TGTGCCAGCAGTGACAGGGTCTATGGCTACACCTTC
CDR3 protein: CASSDRVYGYTF

CDR3 length: 16
clone size: -
D gene: -
J gene: TRBJ2-5
V gene: TRBV19
CDR3 DNA: TGTGCCAGTAGTAGCAATCAGGGTAGCCAGAAAGAGACCCAGTACTTC
CDR3 protein: CASSSNQGSQKETQYF

CDR3 length: 13
clone size: -
D gene: -
J gene: TRBJ1-2
V gene: TRBV12-3/TRBV12-4
CDR3 DNA: TGTGCCAGCACAACAGGGTATAACTATGGCTACACCTTC
CDR3 protein: CASTTGYNYGYTF

CDR3 length: 14
clone size: -
D gene: TRBD1
J gene: TRBJ1-6
V gene: TRBV16
CDR3 DNA: TGTGCCAGCAGCCAAGGACAGGGGGGATCACCCCTCCACTTT
CDR3 protein: CASSQGQGGSPLHF

CDR3 length: 11
clone size: -
D gene: -
J gene: TRBJ1-2
V gene: TRBV29-1
CDR3 DNA: TGCAGCGTTGCAGGGAGTGTCGGCTACACCTTC
CDR3 protein: CSVAGSVGYTF

CDR3 length: 14
clone size: -
D gene: TRBD2
J gene: TRBJ2-1
V gene: TRBV5-1
CDR3 DNA: TGCGCCAGCAGCTTGTGGGGGGGAAACAATGAGCAGTTCTTC
CDR3 protein: CASSLWGGNNEQFF

CDR3 length: 14
clone size: -
D gene: -
J gene: TRBJ1-3
V gene: TRBV18
CDR3 DNA: TGTGCCAGCTCACCAAAAGCGGGGGGAAACACCATATATTTT
CDR3 protein: CASSPKAGGNTIYF

CDR3 length: 14
clone size: -
D gene: -
J gene: TRBJ1-1
V gene: TRBV11-3
CDR3 DNA: TGTGCCAGCAGTTTGAACGGCGTGAACACTGAAGCTTTCTTT
CDR3 protein: CASSLNGVNTEAFF

CDR3 length: 15
clone size: -
D gene: -
J gene: TRBJ1-4
V gene: TRBV7-3
CDR3 DNA: TGTGCCGGCCGGGCGGGGCGGAAGGGAAATGAAAAACTGTTTTTT
CDR3 protein: CAGRAGRKGNEKLFF

CDR3 length: 15
clone size: -
D gene: -
J gene: TRBJ1-3
V gene: TRBV3-1/TRBV3-2
CDR3 DNA: TGTGCCAGCGGGGGGCGGGACCTCTCTGGAAACACCATATATTTT
CDR3 protein: CASGGRDLSGNTIYF

CDR3 length: 14
clone size: -
D gene: -
J gene: TRBJ2-3
V gene: TRBV7-7
CDR3 DNA: TGTGCCAGCAGCCCGGACTGGAACACAGATACGCAGTATTTT
CDR3 protein: CASSPDWNTDTQYF

CDR3 length: 14
clone size: few
D gene: -
J gene: TRBJ1-6
V gene: TRBV10-2
CDR3 DNA: TGCGCCAGCAGTAAAGGGGGGGTTGACTCACCCCTCCACTTT
CDR3 protein: CASSKGGVDSPLHF

CDR3 length: 17
clone size: -
D gene: TRBD1
J gene: TRBJ1-2
V gene: TRBV7-2
CDR3 DNA: TGTGCCAGCAGCCCGGATTCGTCCCAGGGGGCGTACTATGGCTACACCTTC
CDR3 protein: CASSPDSSQGAYYGYTF

CDR3 length: 17
clone size: -
D gene: -
J gene: TRBJ2-6
V gene: TRBV9
CDR3 DNA: TGTGCCAGCAGCGGGACAGTTAGATACTCTGGGGCCAACGTCCTGACTTTC
CDR3 protein: CASSGTVRYSGANVLTF

CDR3 length: 14
clone size: -
D gene: -
J gene: TRBJ1-5
V gene: TRBV19
CDR3 DNA: TGTGCCAGTATGCAATCGGGAGCTCACCAGCCCCAGCATTTT
CDR3 protein: CASMQSGAHQPQHF

CDR3 length: 11
clone size: -
D gene: -
J gene: TRBJ2-7
V gene: TRBV30
CDR3 DNA: TGTGCCTGGTCAGTGACCTACGAGCAGTACTTC
CDR3 protein: CAWSVTYEQYF

CDR3 length: 17
clone size: -
D gene: -
J gene: TRBJ1-3
V gene: TRBV7-6
CDR3 DNA: TGTGCCAGCAGCGGAGACATTAAGGGCCTCCCTGGAAACACCATATATTTT
CDR3 protein: CASSGDIKGLPGNTIYF

CDR3 length: 13
clone size: -
D gene: TRBD2
J gene: TRBJ2-7
V gene: TRBV29-1
CDR3 DNA: TGCAGCGTTGAAGGCGGGGGGTCCTACGAGCAGTACTTC
CDR3 protein: CSVEGGGSYEQYF

CDR3 length: 11
clone size: -
D gene: -
J gene: TRBJ2-7
V gene: TRBV20-1
CDR3 DNA: TGCAGTGCTGAGGCGATCTACGAGCAGTACTTC
CDR3 protein: CSAEAIYEQYF

CDR3 length: 13
clone size: -
D gene: -
J gene: TRBJ2-2
V gene: TRBV4-1
CDR3 DNA: TGCGCCAGCAGCCAACAGGGAACCGGGGAGCTGTTTTTT
CDR3 protein: CASSQQGTGELFF